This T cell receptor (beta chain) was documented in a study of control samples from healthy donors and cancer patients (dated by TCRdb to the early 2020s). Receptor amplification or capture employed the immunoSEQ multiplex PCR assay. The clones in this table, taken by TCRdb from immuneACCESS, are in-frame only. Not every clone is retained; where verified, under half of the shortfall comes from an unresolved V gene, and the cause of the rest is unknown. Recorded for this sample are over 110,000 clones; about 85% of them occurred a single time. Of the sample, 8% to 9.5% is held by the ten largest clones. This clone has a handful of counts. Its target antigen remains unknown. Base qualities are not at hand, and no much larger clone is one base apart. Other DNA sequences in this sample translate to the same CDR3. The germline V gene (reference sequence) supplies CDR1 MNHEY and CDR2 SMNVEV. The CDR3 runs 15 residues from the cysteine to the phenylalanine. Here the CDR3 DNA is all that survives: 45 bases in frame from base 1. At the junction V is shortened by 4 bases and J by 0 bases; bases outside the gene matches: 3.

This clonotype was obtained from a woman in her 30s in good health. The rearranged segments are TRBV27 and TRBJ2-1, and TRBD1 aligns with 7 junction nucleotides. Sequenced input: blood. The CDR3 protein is CASSSRDSSYNEQFF. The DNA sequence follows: TGTGCCAGCAGTTCCCGGGACAGCTCCTACAATGAGCAGTTCTTC.